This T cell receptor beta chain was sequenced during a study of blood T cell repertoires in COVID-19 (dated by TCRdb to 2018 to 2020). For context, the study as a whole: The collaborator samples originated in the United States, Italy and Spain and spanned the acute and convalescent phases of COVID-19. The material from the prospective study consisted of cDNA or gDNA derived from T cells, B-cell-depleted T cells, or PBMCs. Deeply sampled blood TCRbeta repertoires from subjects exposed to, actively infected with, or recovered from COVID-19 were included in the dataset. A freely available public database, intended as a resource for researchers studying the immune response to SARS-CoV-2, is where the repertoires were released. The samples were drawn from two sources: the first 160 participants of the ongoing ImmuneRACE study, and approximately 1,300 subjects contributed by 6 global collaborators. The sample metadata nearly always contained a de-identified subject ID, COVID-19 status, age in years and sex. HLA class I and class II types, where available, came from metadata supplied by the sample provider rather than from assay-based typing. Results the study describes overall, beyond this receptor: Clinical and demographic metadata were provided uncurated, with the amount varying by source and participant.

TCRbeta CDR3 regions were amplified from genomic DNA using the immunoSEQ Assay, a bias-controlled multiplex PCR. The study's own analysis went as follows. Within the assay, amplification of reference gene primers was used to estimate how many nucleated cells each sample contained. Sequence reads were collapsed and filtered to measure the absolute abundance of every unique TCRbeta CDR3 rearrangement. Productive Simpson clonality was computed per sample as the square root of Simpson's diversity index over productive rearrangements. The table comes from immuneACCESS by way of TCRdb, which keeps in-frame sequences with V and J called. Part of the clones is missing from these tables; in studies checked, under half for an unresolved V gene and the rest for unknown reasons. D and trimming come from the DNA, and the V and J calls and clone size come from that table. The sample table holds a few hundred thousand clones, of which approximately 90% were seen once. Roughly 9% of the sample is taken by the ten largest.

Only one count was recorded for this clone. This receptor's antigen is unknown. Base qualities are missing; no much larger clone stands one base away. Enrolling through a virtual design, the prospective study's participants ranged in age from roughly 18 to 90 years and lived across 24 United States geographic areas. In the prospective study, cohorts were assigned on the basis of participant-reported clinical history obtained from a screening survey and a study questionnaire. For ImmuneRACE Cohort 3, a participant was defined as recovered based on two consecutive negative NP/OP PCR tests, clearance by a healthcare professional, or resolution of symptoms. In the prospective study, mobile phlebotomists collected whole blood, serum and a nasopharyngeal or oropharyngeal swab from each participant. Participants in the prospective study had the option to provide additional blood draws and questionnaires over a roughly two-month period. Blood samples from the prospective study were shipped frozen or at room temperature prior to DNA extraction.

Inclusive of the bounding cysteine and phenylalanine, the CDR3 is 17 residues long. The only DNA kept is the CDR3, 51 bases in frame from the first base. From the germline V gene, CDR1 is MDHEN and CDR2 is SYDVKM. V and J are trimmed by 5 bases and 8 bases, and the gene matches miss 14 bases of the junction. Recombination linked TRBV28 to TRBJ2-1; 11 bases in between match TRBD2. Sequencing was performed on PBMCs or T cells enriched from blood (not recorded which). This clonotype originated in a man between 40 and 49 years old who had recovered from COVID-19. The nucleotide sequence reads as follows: TGTGCCAGCAGTCCGGCGACTAGCGGGATAGTGTGGGATGAGCAGTTCTTC. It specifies CASSPATSGIVWDEQFF. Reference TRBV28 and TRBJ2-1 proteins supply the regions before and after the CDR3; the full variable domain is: DVKVTQSSRYLVKRTGEKVFLECVQDMDHENMFWYRQDPGLGLRLIYFSYDVKMKEKGDIPEGYSVSREKKERFSLILESASTNQTSMYLCASSPATSGIVWDEQFFGPGTRLTVL.